This TCR beta chain was obtained from a study of regulatory T cells in long-lasting Graves disease. V lost 7 bases and J lost 6, with 28 bases in between. CDR3 length: 17 amino acids. Germline CDR1 is MDHEN and CDR2 is SYDVKM. General observations from the study: Not thyroid tissue but only peripheral blood was studied. Persistent disease preferred TRBV28, TRBJ1-2 and TRBJ2-5.

Libraries of TCR beta came from iRepertoire HTBI primers plus Arm-PCR of CDR3 regions. TCRdb passed the multiplex PCR reads through MiXCR, listing each CDR3 protein once. The sample gives around 400,000 distinct CDR3 sequences, roughly a sixth of which show up once; approximately 21% is in the top ten. Documented time point: newly diagnosed GD, antithyroid drugs for less than 3 months. Scientists built the TCR library using RNA that was extracted from PBMCs. As concerns this clonotype: What it binds is unknown.

V usage is TRBV28 and J usage is TRBJ2-7; tentatively, D is TRBD2 (6 bases). The clonotype was recovered from a female donor with Graves disease. The material was peripheral blood mononuclear cells (PBMCs), obtained at new diagnosis, from a patient treated with antithyroid drugs. The CDR3 DNA reads as TGTGCCAGCACACACCAGGCGGGGACGGCGTCCCCTACCGAGCAGTACTTC. Protein product: CASTHQAGTASPTEQYF. Based on the CDR3 plus reference TRBV28 and TRBJ2-7, the full variable domain is DVKVTQSSRYLVKRTGEKVFLECVQDMDHENMFWYRQDPGLGLRLIYFSYDVKMKEKGDIPEGYSVSREKKERFSLILESASTNQTSMYLCASTHQAGTASPTEQYFGPGTRLTVT.